Below are 12 T cell receptor beta chains sequenced from a single sample in a study of radiotherapy plus CTLA-4 blockade in lung cancer. Profiling relied on immunoSEQ multiplex PCR, and the TCRdb table lists in-frame clones only, not all of them. The table shows approximately 97,000 clones, with 83% occurring only once. Sample: peripheral blood, taken from a patient treated with radiotherapy plus ipilimumab. The receptors shown here come from a human donor with non-small cell lung cancer who had stable disease on radiotherapy plus ipilimumab.

The rearrangement joins TRBV5-1 to TRBJ1-2; the D gene is possibly TRBD1 (6 bases). The CDR3 covers 16 residues. Trimming cost V 4 bases and J 0 bases, with 16 bases left between them. Germline CDR1 is SGHRS and CDR2 is YFSETQ. As DNA, the CDR3 is TGCGCCAGCAGCCCCGGACAGCCAGTGGCTAACTATGGCTACACCTTC. Protein: CASSPGQPVANYGYTF. Complete variable domain (other parts from reference TRBV5-1 and TRBJ1-2): KAGVTQTPRYLIKTRGQQVTLSCSPISGHRSVSWYQQTPGQGLQFLFEYFSETQRNKGNFPGRFSGRQFSNSRSEMNVSTLELGDSALYLCASSPGQPVANYGYTFGSGTRLTVV.

The J gene is TRBJ2-7, the V gene TRBV19, with 11 bases aligning to TRBD1. The CDR3 has 14 residues. V was clipped by 4 bases and J by 6 bases; unmatched bases: 5. CDR1 and CDR2 (germline): LNHDA, SQIVND (reference sequence). As DNA, the CDR3 is TGTGCCAGTAGTACCGGACAGGGGGCCAGCGAGCAGTACTTC. Translating gives CASSTGQGASEQYF.

This clone appeared once. This rearrangement joins TRBV6-6 to TRBJ1-6, with 7 bases fitting TRBD1. Trimming at V came to 5 bases and at J to 5 bases, leaving 9 bases not matched to a gene. The CDR3 is 16 residues long. CDR1 is MNHNY, CDR2 SVGAGI, per germline (reference sequence). The CDR3 is CASSQTGRNHNSPLHF. The CDR3, as DNA: TGTGCCAGCAGTCAGACAGGGAGAAACCATAATTCACCCCTCCACTTT.

DNA for the CDR3: TGCGCCAGCAGCTTGGCCCAGGGCGGCGAGCAGTACTTC. This encodes CASSLAQGGEQYF. V usage is TRBV5-1 and J usage is TRBJ2-7; D may be TRBD1 (5 bases). This CDR3 comprises 13 residues. Germline CDR1 and CDR2: SGHRS and YFSETQ. V was clipped by 0 bases and J by 6 bases, with 10 bases between them.

The table lists this clone with a count of one. The chain joins TRBV28 to TRBJ1-2; TRBD1 agrees at 7 bases. Germline V CDR1 and CDR2: MDHEN, SYDVKM. Germline trimming cut 6 bases from V and 8 bases from J; bases unmatched to any gene: 18. The CDR3 totals 16 residues. The CDR3 spells CASSPLATGAAGGYTF. CDR3 DNA: TGTGCCAGCAGCCCCCTAGCCACAGGGGCTGCGGGGGGCTACACCTTC.

V usage is TRBV5-6 and J usage is TRBJ2-3; TRBD1 matches 10 bases. The germline V gene encodes CDR1 SGHDT and CDR2 YYEEEE. The CDR3 contains 15 residues. The J segment lost 4 bases and the V segment lost 4 bases, leaving 6 bases of the junction unmatched. CDR3 sequence: CASSPRDRGPDTQYF. The DNA of the CDR3 is TGTGCCAGCAGCCCCCGGGACAGGGGTCCAGATACGCAGTATTTT.

The table lists this clone with a few counts. The chain recombines TRBV7-6 with TRBJ1-3; unclear D gene. CDR1 is SGHVS, CDR2 FNYEAQ, per germline. CDR3 length: 13 amino acids. The V gene lost 2 bases and the J gene lost 7 bases, with 9 bases spanning the gap. The CDR3 here is CASSLSERNTIYF. Written as DNA, the CDR3 is TGTGCCAGCAGCTTATCGGAGCGGAACACCATATATTTT.

V gene TRBV6-1 combines with J gene TRBJ2-2; TRBD1 agrees at 7 bases. The length of the CDR3 is 14 residues. CDR1 and CDR2 from the germline V gene are MNHNS and SASEGT. The V and J ends lost 2 bases and 6 bases, in that order; junction bases with no gene match: 3. The CDR3 DNA follows: TGTGCCAGCAGTGAAAATCAGGGGGCCGGGGAGCTGTTTTTT. Translating gives CASSENQGAGELFF.

The rearrangement links TRBV9 to TRBJ2-2; D call uncertain. The germline V gene encodes CDR1 SGDLS and CDR2 YYNGEE. This CDR3 contains 14 residues. Trimming stripped 0 bases from V and 1 base from J, with 4 bases between. The CDR3 sequence: CASSVVQNTGELFF. As DNA, the CDR3 is TGTGCCAGCAGCGTAGTACAGAACACCGGGGAGCTGTTTTTT. Variable domain in full (rest from reference TRBV9 and TRBJ2-2): DSGVTQTPKHLITATGQRVTLRCSPRSGDLSVYWYQQSLDQGLQFLIQYYNGEERAKGNILERFSAQQFPDLHSELNLSSLELGDSALYFCASSVVQNTGELFFGEGSRLTVL.

V and J are TRBV7-6 and TRBJ2-2, with a weak D call TRBD1 (7 bases). Looked up from germline, CDR1 is SGHVS and CDR2 is FNYEAQ. The CDR3 extends over 14 amino acids. Trimming cost V 9 bases and J 2 bases, with 13 bases left between them. CDR3 sequence (DNA): TGTGCCAGTCGCAGGGGGGTCAACACCGGGGAGCTGTTTTTT. The encoded protein is CASRRGVNTGELFF.

In its sample, this clone was seen once. The chain combines TRBV28 with TRBJ2-7; 7 nucleotides align to TRBD1. The ends lost 5 bases at V and 7 bases at J; junction bases unmatched: 8. Germline V CDR1 and CDR2: MDHEN, SYDVKM. CDR3 length: 13 residues. The CDR3 here is CASSPGPGGEQYF. The CDR3 bases are TGTGCCAGCAGTCCCGGTCCAGGGGGAGAGCAGTACTTC. Using reference TRBV28 and TRBJ2-7 for the parts outside the CDR3, the full variable domain is DVKVTQSSRYLVKRTGEKVFLECVQDMDHENMFWYRQDPGLGLRLIYFSYDVKMKEKGDIPEGYSVSREKKERFSLILESASTNQTSMYLCASSPGPGGEQYFGPGTRLTVT.

The V gene is TRBV30, the J gene TRBJ2-3; 11 nucleotides line up with TRBD2. The CDR3 spans 16 residues. Germline trimming cut 0 bases from V and 5 bases from J; bases unmatched to any gene: 7. Germline loops: CDR1 GTSNPN, CDR2 SVGIG (reference sequence). This chain's CDR3 is CAWSVGRLAGQDTQYF. CDR3 coding DNA: TGTGCCTGGAGTGTCGGTCGACTAGCGGGGCAAGATACGCAGTATTTT.